This record concerns one T cell receptor beta chain sequence. TCRdb's copy holds only in-frame clones and misses some; the assay was immunoSEQ multiplex PCR. This table holds some 50,000 clones, 88% found once. These data come from a study of blood T cell repertoires in COVID-19. Germline CDR1 WNHNN, CDR2 SYGVQD (reference sequence). This CDR3 region has 15 residues. Losses at the gene ends were 6 bases for V and 9 bases for J; bases not matched to a gene: 5. V and J are TRBV10-1 and TRBJ2-1; 16 nucleotides align to TRBD2. This TCR came from a woman aged 65 to 85 with active COVID-19. Material for sequencing was peripheral blood. Here the CDR3 reads CASSGTSGRVGEQFF. DNA for the CDR3: TGCGCCAGCAGCGGGACTAGCGGGAGGGTCGGTGAGCAGTTCTTC.